This is a list of T cell receptor beta chains from one sample in a study of shared clonotypes between healthy human individuals. The protocol was immunoSEQ multiplex PCR, while the TCRdb copy is restricted to in-frame clones and leaves out a portion. The table lists around 2,000,000 clones, about 93% of them singletons. Sequenced input: naive CD8+ T cells from PBMCs. The receptor source for this set is a man younger than 35 in good health. Some clones in this sample may be carry-over from other donors' samples. Each CDR3 is given with its conserved first and last residue. The D gene is left open where the match is weak. Clone size appears in some rows only: once, few, many, or a class for an expanded clone.

j_call v_call clone_size d_call cdr3_aa cdr3_nt
TRBJ2-1 TRBV27 once - CASSPRGSYNEQFF TGTGCCAGCAGCCCGAGGGGTTCCTACAATGAGCAGTTCTTC
TRBJ1-1 TRBV19 once - CASTPGHRNTEAFF TGTGCCAGTACCCCTGGACACCGGAACACTGAAGCTTTCTTT
TRBJ1-5 TRBV28 - - CASSLVGVSNQPQHF TGTGCCAGCAGTTTAGTAGGGGTTAGCAATCAGCCCCAGCATTTT
TRBJ2-7 TRBV7-9 few - CASSFTSYEQYF TGTGCCAGCAGCTTCACCAGCTACGAGCAGTACTTC
TRBJ2-7 TRBV9 - - CASSVEGGGLGTYEQYF TGTGCCAGCAGCGTAGAAGGGGGTGGCCTTGGGACCTACGAGCAGTACTTC
TRBJ1-2 TRBV11-3 - TRBD1 CASSLDPTGGKNGYTF TGTGCCAGCAGCTTAGATCCCACAGGGGGAAAGAATGGCTACACCTTC
TRBJ2-7 TRBV5-4 - - CASSLGERALYEQYF TGTGCCAGCAGCTTGGGTGAGCGGGCCCTCTACGAGCAGTACTTC
TRBJ2-1 TRBV27 - TRBD1 CASRANPGQALYEQFF TGTGCCAGCAGAGCTAATCCGGGACAGGCGCTTTATGAGCAGTTCTTC
TRBJ1-2 TRBV21-1 - - CASTMAGYTF TGTGCCAGCACCATGGCTGGCTACACCTTC
TRBJ2-3 TRBV5-8 - TRBD2 CASSLTSGRATDTQYF TGTGCCAGCAGCCTAACTAGCGGGAGGGCCACAGATACGCAGTATTTT
TRBJ2-5 TRBV5-6 - - CASSIGEPTETQYF TGTGCCAGCAGCATTGGGGAGCCTACGGAGACCCAGTACTTC
TRBJ2-3 TRBV28 - - CASSPGDLRTDTQYF TGTGCCAGCAGCCCCGGGGACCTACGCACAGATACGCAGTATTTT
TRBJ2-3 TRBV5-5 - TRBD1 CASRDPGQATDTQYF TGTGCCAGCAGGGATCCGGGACAGGCCACAGATACGCAGTATTTT
TRBJ1-1 TRBV27 once - CASSSTGLVEIIEAFF TGTGCCAGCAGTTCTACAGGGTTAGTTGAGATAATCGAAGCTTTCTTT
TRBJ2-3 TRBV27 - - CASSLRQSTDTQYF TGTGCCAGCAGTTTGCGGCAAAGCACAGATACGCAGTATTTT
TRBJ2-1 TRBV6-6 - TRBD2 CASGLAGIYEQFF TGTGCCAGCGGACTAGCGGGAATTTATGAGCAGTTCTTC
TRBJ2-7 TRBV11-2 few - CASSLSSYEQYF TGTGCCAGCAGCTTAAGCTCCTACGAGCAGTACTTC
TRBJ2-5 TRBV10-2 - - CASNPGRPKETQYF TGCGCCAGCAACCCGGGACGGCCCAAAGAGACCCAGTACTTC
TRBJ1-1 TRBV10-3 - - CAIRARDLEAFF TGTGCCATCAGAGCCAGGGACCTAGAAGCTTTCTTT
TRBJ1-1 TRBV25-1 - - CASSVGMNTEAFF TGTGCCAGCAGTGTGGGAATGAACACTGAAGCTTTCTTT
TRBJ1-1 TRBV13 - - CASSLAGAGGRNTEAFF TGTGCCAGCAGCTTAGCCGGGGCGGGGGGCAGGAACACTGAAGCTTTCTTT
TRBJ1-1 TRBV6-5 - - CASSYAEGWTEAFF TGTGCCAGCTCATACGCCGAGGGATGGACTGAAGCTTTCTTT
TRBJ1-1 TRBV10-2 - TRBD1 CASTDRGETEAFF TGCGCCAGCACTGACAGGGGAGAAACTGAAGCTTTCTTT
TRBJ2-7 TRBV28 - TRBD2 CASSGAEGGPSEQYF TGTGCCAGCAGTGGCGCAGAGGGAGGGCCAAGCGAGCAGTACTTC
TRBJ2-6 TRBV27 - - CASSLRASGANVLTF TGTGCCAGCAGTCTGAGGGCCTCTGGGGCCAACGTCCTGACTTTC
TRBJ2-1 TRBV10-3 - - CAISVPTPAANEQFF TGTGCCATCAGTGTGCCGACCCCAGCAGCCAATGAGCAGTTCTTC
TRBJ2-1 TRBV28 - - CASSAQGYEQFF TGTGCCAGCAGTGCCCAGGGATATGAGCAGTTCTTC
TRBJ2-7 TRBV9 - TRBD2 CASSETSGSSYEQYF TGTGCCAGCAGCGAGACTAGCGGAAGCTCCTACGAGCAGTACTTC
TRBJ1-1 TRBV11-2 - - CASSLVSQFSLRTEAFF TGTGCCAGCAGCTTAGTAAGTCAGTTCAGCCTTCGAACTGAAGCTTTCTTT
TRBJ2-3 TRBV9 - TRBD2 CASSTQRGNTDTQYF TGTGCCAGCAGCACCCAGCGGGGGAACACAGATACGCAGTATTTT
TRBJ2-7 TRBV9 - TRBD2 CASSSGTSGSREQYF TGTGCCAGCAGCTCCGGGACTAGCGGGAGTAGAGAGCAGTACTTC
TRBJ1-1 TRBV29-1 once TRBD1 CSVPWTGTGTLLNTEAFF TGCAGCGTTCCGTGGACCGGGACAGGGACCCTCCTGAACACTGAAGCTTTCTTT
TRBJ2-7 TRBV28 - - CASSYSGDPYEQYF TGTGCCAGCAGTTACTCAGGGGATCCCTACGAGCAGTACTTC
TRBJ2-3 TRBV28 - - CASSLLGGRTDTQYF TGTGCCAGCAGTTTATTGGGGGGCCGCACAGATACGCAGTATTTT
TRBJ2-3 TRBV25-1 - TRBD2 CASSELAGVLTDTQYF TGTGCCAGCAGTGAATTGGCGGGAGTGCTAACAGATACGCAGTATTTT
TRBJ1-3 TRBV19 - - CASAETAINTIYF TGTGCCAGTGCCGAGACAGCGATAAACACCATATATTTT
TRBJ2-1 TRBV2 - - CASRYLTGTRSNNEQFF TGTGCCAGCAGATACTTGACCGGGACGCGGAGCAACAATGAGCAGTTCTTC
TRBJ2-1 TRBV29-1 - - CSVVRALSYNEQFF TGCAGCGTTGTACGGGCCCTCTCCTACAATGAGCAGTTCTTC
TRBJ2-1 TRBV2 - - CASTGGQFF TGTGCCAGCACGGGTGGGCAGTTCTTC
TRBJ2-1 TRBV7-8 - TRBD2 CATTTSGASYNEQFF TGTGCCACCACCACTAGCGGGGCTTCCTACAATGAGCAGTTCTTC
TRBJ1-1 TRBV9 - - CASSLGGEDTEAFF TGTGCCAGCAGCTTAGGAGGGGAAGACACTGAAGCTTTCTTT
TRBJ2-7 TRBV7-6 - - CASSLAPQHEQYF TGTGCCAGCAGCCTAGCCCCCCAGCACGAGCAGTACTTC
TRBJ2-1 TRBV7-9 - TRBD1 CASIGTGVGVNEQFF TGTGCCAGCATCGGGACAGGGGTAGGGGTGAATGAGCAGTTCTTC
TRBJ1-5 TRBV5-6 few TRBD1 CASSLGQGGQPQHF TGTGCCAGCAGCTTGGGACAGGGAGGTCAGCCCCAGCATTTT